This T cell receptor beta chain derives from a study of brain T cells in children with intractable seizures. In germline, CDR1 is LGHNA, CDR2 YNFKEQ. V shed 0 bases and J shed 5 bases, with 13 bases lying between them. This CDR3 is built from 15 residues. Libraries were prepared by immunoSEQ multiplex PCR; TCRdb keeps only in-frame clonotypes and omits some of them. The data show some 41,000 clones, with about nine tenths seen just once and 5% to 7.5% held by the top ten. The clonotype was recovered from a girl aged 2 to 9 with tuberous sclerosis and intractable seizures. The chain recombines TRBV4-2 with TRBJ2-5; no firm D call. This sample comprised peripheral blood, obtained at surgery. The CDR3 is CASSQDAAGRETQYF. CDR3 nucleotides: TGTGCCAGCAGCCAAGATGCAGCCGGTCGGGAGACCCAGTACTTC.